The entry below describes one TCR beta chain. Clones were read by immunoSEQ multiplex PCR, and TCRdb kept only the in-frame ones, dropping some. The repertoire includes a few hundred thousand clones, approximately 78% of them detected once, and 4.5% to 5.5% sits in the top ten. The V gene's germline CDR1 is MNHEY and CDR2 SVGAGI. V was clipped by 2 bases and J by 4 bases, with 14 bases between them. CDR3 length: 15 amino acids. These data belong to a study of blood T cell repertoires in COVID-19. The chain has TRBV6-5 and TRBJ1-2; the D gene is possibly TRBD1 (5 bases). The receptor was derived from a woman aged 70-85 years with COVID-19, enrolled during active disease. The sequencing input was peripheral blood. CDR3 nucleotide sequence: TGTGCCAGCAGTTACGGTCGGGGGAAAGGCTATGGCTACACCTTC. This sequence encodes CASSYGRGKGYGYTF.